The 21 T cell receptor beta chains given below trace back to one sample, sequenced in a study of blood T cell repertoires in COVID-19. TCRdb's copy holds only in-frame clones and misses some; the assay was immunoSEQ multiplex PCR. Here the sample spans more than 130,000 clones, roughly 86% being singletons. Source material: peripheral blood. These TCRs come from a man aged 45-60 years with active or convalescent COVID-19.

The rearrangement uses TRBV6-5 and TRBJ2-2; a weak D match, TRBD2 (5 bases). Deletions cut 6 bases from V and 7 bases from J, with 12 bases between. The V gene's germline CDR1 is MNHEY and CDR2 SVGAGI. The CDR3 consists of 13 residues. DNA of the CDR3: TGTGCCAGCAGGAGATCTGGGAGCGGGGAGCTGTTTTTT. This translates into CASRRSGSGELFF.

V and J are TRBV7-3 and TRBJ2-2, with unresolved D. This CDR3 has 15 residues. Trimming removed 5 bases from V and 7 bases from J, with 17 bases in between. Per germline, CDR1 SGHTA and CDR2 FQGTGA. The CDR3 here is CASSAQSLSGGELFF. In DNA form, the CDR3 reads TGTGCCAGCAGCGCCCAATCCCTAAGTGGCGGGGAGCTGTTTTTT.

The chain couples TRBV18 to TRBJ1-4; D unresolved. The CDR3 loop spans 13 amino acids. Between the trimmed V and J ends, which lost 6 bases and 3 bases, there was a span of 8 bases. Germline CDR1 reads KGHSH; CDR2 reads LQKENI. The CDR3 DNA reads TGTGCCAGCTCCCCCGCGGCTAATGAAAAACTGTTTTTT. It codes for CASSPAANEKLFF.

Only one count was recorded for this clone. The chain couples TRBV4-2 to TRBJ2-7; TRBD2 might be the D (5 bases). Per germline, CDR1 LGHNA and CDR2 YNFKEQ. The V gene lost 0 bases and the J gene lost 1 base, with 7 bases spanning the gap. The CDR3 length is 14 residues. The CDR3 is CASSQDWRSYEQYF. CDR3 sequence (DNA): TGTGCCAGCAGCCAAGACTGGAGGTCCTACGAGCAGTACTTC.

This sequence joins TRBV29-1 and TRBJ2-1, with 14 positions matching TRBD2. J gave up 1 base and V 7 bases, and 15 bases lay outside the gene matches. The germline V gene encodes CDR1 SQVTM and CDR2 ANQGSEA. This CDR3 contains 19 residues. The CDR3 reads CSGESLGLAGGGSYNEQFF. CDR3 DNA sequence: TGCAGCGGAGAATCCCTCGGACTAGCGGGAGGTGGATCCTACAATGAGCAGTTCTTC.

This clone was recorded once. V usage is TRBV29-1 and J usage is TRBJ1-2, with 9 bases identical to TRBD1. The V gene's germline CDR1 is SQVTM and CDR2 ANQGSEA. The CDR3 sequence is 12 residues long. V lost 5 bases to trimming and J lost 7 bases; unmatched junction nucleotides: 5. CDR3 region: CSVPWTGVGYTF. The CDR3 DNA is TGCAGCGTTCCTTGGACAGGGGTTGGCTACACCTTC.

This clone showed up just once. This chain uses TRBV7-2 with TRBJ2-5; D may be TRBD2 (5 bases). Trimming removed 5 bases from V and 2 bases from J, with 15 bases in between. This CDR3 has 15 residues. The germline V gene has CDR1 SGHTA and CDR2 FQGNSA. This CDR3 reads CASSPQSAGQETQYF. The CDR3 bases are TGTGCCAGCAGCCCCCAAAGCGCGGGTCAAGAGACCCAGTACTTC.

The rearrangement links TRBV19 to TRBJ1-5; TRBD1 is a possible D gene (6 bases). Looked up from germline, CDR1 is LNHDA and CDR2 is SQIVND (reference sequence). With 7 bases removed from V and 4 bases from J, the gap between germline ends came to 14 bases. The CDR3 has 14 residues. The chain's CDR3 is CASIATGRNQPQHF. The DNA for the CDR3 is TGTGCCAGTATCGCGACAGGACGAAATCAGCCCCAGCATTTT.

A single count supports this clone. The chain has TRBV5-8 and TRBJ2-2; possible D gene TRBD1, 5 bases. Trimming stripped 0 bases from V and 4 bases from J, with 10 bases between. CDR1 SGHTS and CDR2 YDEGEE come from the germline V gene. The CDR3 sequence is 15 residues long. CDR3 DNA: TGTGCCAGCAGCTTGGTGGGGCTAAGCACCGGGGAGCTGTTTTTT. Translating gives CASSLVGLSTGELFF.

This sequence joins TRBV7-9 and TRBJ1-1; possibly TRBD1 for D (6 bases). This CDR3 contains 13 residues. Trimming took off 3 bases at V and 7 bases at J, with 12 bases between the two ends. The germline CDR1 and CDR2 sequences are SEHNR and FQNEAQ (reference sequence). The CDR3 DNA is TGTGCCAGCAGCTTTTTGGGGGCGGGTGAAGCTTTCTTT. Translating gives CASSFLGAGEAFF.

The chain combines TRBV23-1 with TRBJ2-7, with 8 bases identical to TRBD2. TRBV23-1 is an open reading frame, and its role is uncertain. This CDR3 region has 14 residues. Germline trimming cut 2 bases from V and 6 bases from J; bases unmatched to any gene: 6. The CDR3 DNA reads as TGCGCCAGCAGTCAAAACGGGAGGGCCTGCGAGCAGTACTTC. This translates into CASSQNGRACEQYF.

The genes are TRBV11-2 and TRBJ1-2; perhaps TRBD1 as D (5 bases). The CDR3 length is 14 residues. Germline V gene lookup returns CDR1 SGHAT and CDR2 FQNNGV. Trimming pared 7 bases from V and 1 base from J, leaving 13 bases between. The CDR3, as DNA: TGTGCCAGCAATCCAATGGGGGGTAACTATGGCTACACCTTC. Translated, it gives CASNPMGGNYGYTF. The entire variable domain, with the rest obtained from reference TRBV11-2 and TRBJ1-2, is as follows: EAGVAQSPRYKIIEKRQSVAFWCNPISGHATLYWYQQILGQGPKLLIQFQNNGVVDDSQLPKDRFSAERLKGVDSTLKIQPAKLEDSAVYLCASNPMGGNYGYTFGSGTRLTVV.

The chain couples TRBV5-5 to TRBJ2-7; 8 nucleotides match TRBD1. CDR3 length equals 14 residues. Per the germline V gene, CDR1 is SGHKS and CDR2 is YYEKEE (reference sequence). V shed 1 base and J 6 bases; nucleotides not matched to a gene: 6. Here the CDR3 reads CASSLPDRGIEQYF. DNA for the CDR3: TGTGCCAGCAGCTTGCCCGACAGGGGAATCGAGCAGTACTTC. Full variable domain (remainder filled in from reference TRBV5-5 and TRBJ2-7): DAGVTQSPTHLIKTRGQQVTLRCSPISGHKSVSWYQQVLGQGPQFIFQYYEKEERGRGNFPDRFSARQFPNYSSELNVNALLLGDSALYLCASSLPDRGIEQYFGPGTRLTVT.

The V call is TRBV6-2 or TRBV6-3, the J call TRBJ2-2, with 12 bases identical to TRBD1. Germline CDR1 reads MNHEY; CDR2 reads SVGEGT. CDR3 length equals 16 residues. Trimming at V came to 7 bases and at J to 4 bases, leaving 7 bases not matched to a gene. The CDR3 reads CASIPPGQGATGELFF. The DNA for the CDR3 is TGTGCCAGCATCCCCCCGGGACAGGGGGCCACCGGGGAGCTGTTTTTT.

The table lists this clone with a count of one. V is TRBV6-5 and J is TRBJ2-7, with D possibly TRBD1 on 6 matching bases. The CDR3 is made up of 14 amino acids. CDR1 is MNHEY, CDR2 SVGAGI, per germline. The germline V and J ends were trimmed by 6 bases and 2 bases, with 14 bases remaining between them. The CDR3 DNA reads TGTGCCAGCAGATCTACGACAGGCCCCTACGAGCAGTACTTC. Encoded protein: CASRSTTGPYEQYF.

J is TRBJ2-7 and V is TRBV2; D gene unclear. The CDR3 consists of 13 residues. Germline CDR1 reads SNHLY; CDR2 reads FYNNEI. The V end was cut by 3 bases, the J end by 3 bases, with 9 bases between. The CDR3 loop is CASSDNASYEQYF. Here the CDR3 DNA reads TGTGCCAGCAGTGATAACGCGAGCTACGAGCAGTACTTC.

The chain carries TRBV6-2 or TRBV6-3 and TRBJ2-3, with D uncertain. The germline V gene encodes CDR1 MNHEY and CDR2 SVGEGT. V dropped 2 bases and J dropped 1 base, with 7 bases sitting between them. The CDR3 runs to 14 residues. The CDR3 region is CASSYARRTDTQYF. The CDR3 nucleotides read TGTGCCAGCAGTTACGCGCGGCGCACAGATACGCAGTATTTT.

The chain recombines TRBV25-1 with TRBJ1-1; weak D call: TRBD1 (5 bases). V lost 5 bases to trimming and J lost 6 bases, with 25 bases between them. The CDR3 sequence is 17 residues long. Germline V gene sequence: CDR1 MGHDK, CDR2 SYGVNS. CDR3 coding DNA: TGTGCCAGCAGTAGCCGGGACTCCAATTCTCGAACGTCTGAAGCTTTCTTT. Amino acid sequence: CASSSRDSNSRTSEAFF.

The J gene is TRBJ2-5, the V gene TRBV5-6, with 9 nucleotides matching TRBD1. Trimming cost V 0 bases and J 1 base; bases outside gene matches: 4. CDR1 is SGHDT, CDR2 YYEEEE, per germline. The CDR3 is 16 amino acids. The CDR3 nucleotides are TGTGCCAGCAGCTTGGGTGGGGGACAGGGCCAAGAGACCCAGTACTTC. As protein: CASSLGGGQGQETQYF.

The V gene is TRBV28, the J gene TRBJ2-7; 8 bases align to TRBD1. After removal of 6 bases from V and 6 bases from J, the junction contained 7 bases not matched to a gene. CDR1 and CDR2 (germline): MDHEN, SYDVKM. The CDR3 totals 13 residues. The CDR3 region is CASRPGQVLEQYF. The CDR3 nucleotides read TGTGCCAGCAGACCGGGACAGGTTCTCGAGCAGTACTTC.

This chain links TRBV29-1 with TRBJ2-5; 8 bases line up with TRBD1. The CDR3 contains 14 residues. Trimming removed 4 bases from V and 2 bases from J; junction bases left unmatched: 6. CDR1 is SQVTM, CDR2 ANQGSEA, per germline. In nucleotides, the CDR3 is TGCAGCGTTGTCCCCAGGACAGGGCAAGAGACCCAGTACTTC. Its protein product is CSVVPRTGQETQYF.